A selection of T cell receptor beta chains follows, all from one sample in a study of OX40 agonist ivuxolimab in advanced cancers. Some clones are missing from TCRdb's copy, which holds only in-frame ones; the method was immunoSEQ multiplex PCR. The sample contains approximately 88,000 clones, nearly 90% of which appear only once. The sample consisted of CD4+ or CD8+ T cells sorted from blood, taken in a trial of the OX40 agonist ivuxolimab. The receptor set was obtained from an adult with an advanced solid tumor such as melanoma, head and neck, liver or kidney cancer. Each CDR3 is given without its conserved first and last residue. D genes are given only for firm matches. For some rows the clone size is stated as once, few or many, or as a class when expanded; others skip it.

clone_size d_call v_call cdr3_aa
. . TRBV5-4 ASSGDLGAYEQY
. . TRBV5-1 ASSPGSQGVNTQY
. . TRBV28 ATRPTGYTEAF
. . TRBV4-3 ASSLRIGAEYGYT
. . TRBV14 ASSHGDTDTQY
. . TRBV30 AWGTGSYEQY
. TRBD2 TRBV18 ASSPPGLAENTDTQY
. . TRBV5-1 ASSQRTDYGYT
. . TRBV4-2 ASSQVLGEQY
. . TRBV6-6 ASSYDAASPGT
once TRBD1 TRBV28 ASSSGGQGQETQY
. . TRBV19 ASSIAPGREQY
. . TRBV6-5 ASRGVYGYT
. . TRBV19 ASSIGREGEAF
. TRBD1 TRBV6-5 ASRARQGRAGELF
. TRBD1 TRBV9 ASRNYRGNYGYT
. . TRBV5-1 ASSLGGQLGYT
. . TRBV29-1 SVASGGSYNEQF
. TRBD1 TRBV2 ASSLDRGGGYT
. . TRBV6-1 ASSLRGVGAYGYT
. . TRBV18 ASSPTGPTDTQY
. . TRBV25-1 ASSTYPPGSSEKLF
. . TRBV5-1 ASSLEGRGGYGYT
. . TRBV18 ASSPSRDYGNTIY
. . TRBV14 ASSISMGGPEAF
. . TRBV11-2 ASSPLGRGVHGYT
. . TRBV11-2 ASSLGRRTEQF
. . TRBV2 ASQEGPIYNEQF
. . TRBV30 AWSVRGDSPLH
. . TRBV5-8 ASSRGPNYYEQY
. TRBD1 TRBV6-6 ASTQGTGNTEAF
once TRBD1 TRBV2 ASSPRLLGQGAF
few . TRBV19 ASRRKGDTEAF
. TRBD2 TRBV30 AWSVFPLSERDKRDTQY
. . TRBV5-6 ASSLDADYGYT
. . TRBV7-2 ASSLGPGSYNEQF
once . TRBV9 ASSVGTLNEQF
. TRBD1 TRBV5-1 ASSPGTGDKTEAF
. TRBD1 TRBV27 ASGGQGPYEQY
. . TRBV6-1 ASSASRTIEQF
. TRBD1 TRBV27 ASSFGDPGGGFGYGYT
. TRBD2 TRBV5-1 ASSTGLAGGLYYNEQF
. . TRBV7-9 ASSLFSREDTIY
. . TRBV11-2 ASSLDVGTGTDTQY
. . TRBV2 ASSALGGLAGYT
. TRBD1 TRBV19 ASTRTGGGNEKLF
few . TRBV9 ASSFTSYSGNTIY
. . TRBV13 ASSLIALGSYNEQF
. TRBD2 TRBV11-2 ASSSTSGGANEQF
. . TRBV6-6 ASSYPMEPQH
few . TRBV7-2 ASSLRTAGGFSYT
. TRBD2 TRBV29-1 SVERVAGGQETQY